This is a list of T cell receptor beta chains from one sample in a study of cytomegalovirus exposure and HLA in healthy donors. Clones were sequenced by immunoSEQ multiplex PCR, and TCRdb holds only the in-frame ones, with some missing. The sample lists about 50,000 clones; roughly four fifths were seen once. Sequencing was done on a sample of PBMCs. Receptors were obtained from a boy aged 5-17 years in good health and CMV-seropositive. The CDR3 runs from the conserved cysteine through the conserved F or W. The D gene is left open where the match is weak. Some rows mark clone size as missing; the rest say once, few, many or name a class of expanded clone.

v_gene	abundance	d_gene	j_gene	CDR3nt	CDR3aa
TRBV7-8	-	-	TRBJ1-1	TGTGCCAGCAGCTCGCCTATGGAGGGTCCTGAAGCTTTCTTT	CASSSPMEGPEAFF
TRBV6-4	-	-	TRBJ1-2	TGTGCCAGCAGGACCCCAACAGGGCCCTATGGCTACACCTTC	CASRTPTGPYGYTF
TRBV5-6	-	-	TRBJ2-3	TGTGCCAGCAGCTTCGGGGCAGGGGCAGATACGCAGTATTTT	CASSFGAGADTQYF
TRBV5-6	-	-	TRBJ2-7	TGTGCCAGCAGCTATATAGGAACGGGTCACTACGAGCAGTACTTC	CASSYIGTGHYEQYF
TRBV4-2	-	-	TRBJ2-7	TGTGCCAGCAGCCAAGATACTGAGTACGAGCAGTACTTC	CASSQDTEYEQYF
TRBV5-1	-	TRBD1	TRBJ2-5	TGCGCCAGCAGCTTTCTGACAGGGAGTAAGACCCAGTACTTC	CASSFLTGSKTQYF
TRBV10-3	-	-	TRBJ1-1	TGTGCCATCAGGTCCCAGGCGAACACTGAAGCTTTCTTT	CAIRSQANTEAFF
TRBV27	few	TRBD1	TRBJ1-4	TGTGCCAGCAGCCGTTACGACAGGGATGAAAAACTGTTTTTT	CASSRYDRDEKLFF
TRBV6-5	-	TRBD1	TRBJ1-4	TGTGCCAGCAGTCGGACAGGGGATGAAAAACTGTTTTTT	CASSRTGDEKLFF
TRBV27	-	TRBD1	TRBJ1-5	TGTGCCAGCAGTCATTATCAGGGGGTTAGCCAGCCCCAGCATTTT	CASSHYQGVSQPQHF
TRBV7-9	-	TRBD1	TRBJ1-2	TGTGCCAGCAGCACCGACAGGGGCCGGGACTATGGCTACACCTTC	CASSTDRGRDYGYTF
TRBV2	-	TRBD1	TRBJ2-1	TGTGCCAGCAGTGATGTGGGGGGACAGGATGAGCAGTTCTTC	CASSDVGGQDEQFF
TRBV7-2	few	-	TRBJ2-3	TGTGCCAGCAGCTCCCCCGGGGGGCCCTCGCTCGGGTATTTT	CASSSPGGPSLGYF
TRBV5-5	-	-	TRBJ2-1	TGTGCCAGCAGCTTGAATCCTAGATCTGACAATGAGCAGTTCTTC	CASSLNPRSDNEQFF
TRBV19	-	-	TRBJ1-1	TGTGCCAGTATAAGCCCCTCTGAAGCTTTCTTT	CASISPSEAFF
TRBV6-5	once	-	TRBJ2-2	TGTGCCAGCAGTCTACAGCGGTACACCGGGGAGCTGTTTTTT	CASSLQRYTGELFF
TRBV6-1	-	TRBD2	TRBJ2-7	TGTGCCAGCAGTGTCGGGGGGGGTCCCTACGAGCAGTACTTC	CASSVGGGPYEQYF
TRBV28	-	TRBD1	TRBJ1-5	TGTGCCAGCAGTCAGGACAGGGGCGATCAGCCCCAGCATTTT	CASSQDRGDQPQHF
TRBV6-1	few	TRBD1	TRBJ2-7	TGTGCCAGCGGTGCGGGACAGGGGGGTCCCTCCTACGAGCAGTACTTC	CASGAGQGGPSYEQYF
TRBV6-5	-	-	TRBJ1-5	TGTGCCAGCAGTGCAGGGTCTGGGCCTAATCAGCCCCAGCATTTT	CASSAGSGPNQPQHF
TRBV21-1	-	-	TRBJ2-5	TGTGCCAGATCGACTAGCGGGGGGGCCTTATCCCAAGAGACCCAGTACTTC	CARSTSGGALSQETQYF
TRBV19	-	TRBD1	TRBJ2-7	TGTGCCAGTAGTATTGGGACAGGGGGCGAGCAGTACTTC	CASSIGTGGEQYF
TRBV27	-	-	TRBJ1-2	TGTGCCAGCACCCAAGGACACAACTATGGCTACACCTTC	CASTQGHNYGYTF
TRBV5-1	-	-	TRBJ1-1	TGCGCCAGCAGCTTGGACTATATGAACACTGAAGCTTTCTTT	CASSLDYMNTEAFF
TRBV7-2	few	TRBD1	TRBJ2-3	TGTGCCAGCAGCTTAACCCTGGACAGGAGTACGGATACGCAGTATTTT	CASSLTLDRSTDTQYF
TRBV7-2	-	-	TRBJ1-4	TGTGCCAGCAGTCCCAACCCCTCAGTCGAAAAACTGTTTTTT	CASSPNPSVEKLFF
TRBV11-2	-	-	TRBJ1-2	TGTGCCAGCAGCCGCATATTTTCGTATTACAGGGATAACTATGGCTACACCTTC	CASSRIFSYYRDNYGYTF
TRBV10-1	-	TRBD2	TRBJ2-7	TGCGCCAGCAGTGAGTCCCTAGCGGACTCCTACGAGCAGTACTTC	CASSESLADSYEQYF